The source of this T cell receptor (beta chain) is a study of T cell repertoires in cytomegalovirus infection. This clonotype was seen many times. As yet, its antigen is unknown. There are 16 residues in the CDR3. With V trimmed by 1 base and J by 0 bases, 4 bases remained unmatched. CDR1 SGHVS and CDR2 FNYEAQ come from the germline V gene. TCRdb re-derived calls from the reads in MiXCR, one entry per CDR3 protein. The sample holds more than 65,000 distinct CDR3 sequences, about 45% seen once. This clonotype was obtained from a human donor in good health (CMV status not recorded). Some clones in this sample may be carry-over from other donors' samples. V is TRBV7-6 and J is TRBJ2-3, with 7 bases identical to TRBD1. Sequenced here: CD8+ T cells from cultured PBMCs, sampled from culture after CMV antigen stimulation. The CDR3 loop is CASSLGYRGSTDTQYF. The CDR3, as DNA: TGTGCCAGCAGCTTAGGTTACAGGGGAAGCACAGATACGCAGTATTTT.